Listed below are T cell receptor beta chains from one sample, sequenced in a study of early T cells in non-severe SARS-CoV-2 infection. MiXCR, applied by TCRdb to the 5' RACE reads, yields one record per CDR3 protein. The data hold approximately 76,000 distinct CDR3 sequences, with 9% to 13% observed a single time. Sequenced input: whole blood. The receptors originated from an adult who was a healthcare worker with PCR-confirmed SARS-CoV-2 infection or an uninfected control (not recorded which). Each CDR3 is given with its conserved first and last residue. D genes are given only for firm matches. A clone size is listed for some rows: how often the clone was seen (once, few, many), or a class if it is expanded.

J | size | V | D | DNA | CDR3
TRBJ2-7 | many | TRBV7-2 | - | TGTGCCAGCAGCAAAGGGGCAGGGGAAACCTACGAGCAGTACTTC | CASSKGAGETYEQYF
TRBJ2-3 | - | TRBV10-3 | TRBD1 | TGTGCCACCAGGACAGGGGGGCATGGTACGCAGTATTTT | CATRTGGHGTQYF
TRBJ2-2 | many | TRBV7-8 | TRBD1 | TGTGCCAGCAGCCTACCCGGGACAGGGGGGATGCGGGGCACCGGGGAGCTGTTTTTT | CASSLPGTGGMRGTGELFF
TRBJ2-3 | - | TRBV5-4 | TRBD2 | TGTGCCAGCAGCCCGACTAGCGGGAGGGCCATAGATACGCAGTATTTT | CASSPTSGRAIDTQYF
TRBJ1-3 | many | TRBV11-2 | - | TGTGCCAGCAGGTCCCTCTCTGGAAACACCATATATTTT | CASRSLSGNTIYF
TRBJ1-3 | - | TRBV6-1 | TRBD1 | TGTGCCAGCAGTGGGACAGGGTTCGGAAACACCATATATTTT | CASSGTGFGNTIYF
TRBJ1-1 | many | TRBV7-6 | - | TGTGCCAGCAGCTTAAACAGGGATTCTGAAGCTTTCTTT | CASSLNRDSEAFF
TRBJ1-1 | few | TRBV29-1 | - | TGCAGCGTTGTGGGTGATAGGGAGAGAGGCCCGAACACTGAAGCTTTCTTT | CSVVGDRERGPNTEAFF
TRBJ1-4 | - | TRBV5-1 | - | TGCGCCAGCAGCTGGTGGGGAGGTGATGAAAAACTGTTTTTT | CASSWWGGDEKLFF
TRBJ1-1 | many | TRBV6-5 | TRBD1 | TGTGCCAGCAGTGTCGACAGGGGCGGCAACACTGAAGCTTTCTTT | CASSVDRGGNTEAFF
TRBJ2-3 | - | TRBV27 | - | TGTGCCAGCAGTCGACGGGGGACAGATACGCAGTATTTT | CASSRRGTDTQYF
TRBJ2-7 | - | TRBV12-3/TRBV12-4 | - | TGTGCCAGCAGTTTGACTAGCGAGCAGTACTTC | CASSLTSEQYF
TRBJ1-1 | - | TRBV12-3/TRBV12-4 | - | TGTGCCAGCAGTTTATCCGGTTACACTGAAGCTTTCTTT | CASSLSGYTEAFF
TRBJ2-7 | - | TRBV29-1 | TRBD1 | TGCAGCGTCCGGGACAGTCCCTACGAGCAGTACTTC | CSVRDSPYEQYF
TRBJ2-7 | many | TRBV7-6 | - | TGTGCCAGCAGCCCGCGGGCCACGGACGAGCAGTACTTC | CASSPRATDEQYF
TRBJ1-1 | many | TRBV7-6 | - | TGTGCCAGCAGCTTAGGACAGGACGCGAACACTGAAGCTTTCTTT | CASSLGQDANTEAFF
TRBJ2-7 | few | TRBV18 | - | TGTGCCAGCTCCCCCCCGAGTAGCTCCTACGAGCAGTACTTC | CASSPPSSSYEQYF
TRBJ1-1 | - | TRBV4-2 | TRBD1 | TGTGCCAGCAGCCAAGTGAGGGACAGGGGTCACACTGAAGCTTTCTTT | CASSQVRDRGHTEAFF
TRBJ1-4 | few | TRBV5-1 | - | TGCGCCAGCAGCTTAGGCCCCGGGGGAGCTAATGAAAAACTGTTTTTT | CASSLGPGGANEKLFF
TRBJ1-1 | - | TRBV7-2 | TRBD1 | TGTGCCAGCAGCCGAACGAGACAGGGTAGGACTGAAGCTTTCTTT | CASSRTRQGRTEAFF
TRBJ2-1 | - | TRBV29-1 | - | TGCAGCGTTGAAGGTGACAGCTCCTACAATGAGCAGTTCTTC | CSVEGDSSYNEQFF
TRBJ1-3 | few | TRBV11-2 | - | TGTGCCAGCAGCTTGGTCGGGCAGGGGCCTGGAAACACCATATATTTT | CASSLVGQGPGNTIYF
TRBJ2-7 | - | TRBV6-5 | - | TGTGCCAGCAGTTCCGGGTTCCGCGGGGAGCAGTACTTC | CASSSGFRGEQYF
TRBJ1-2 | - | TRBV29-1 | - | TGCAGCGTTATCCCTCGCGGGGGCTCGTGGAACTATGGCTACACCTTC | CSVIPRGGSWNYGYTF
TRBJ2-7 | many | TRBV18 | - | TGTGCCAGCTCACCCTTGTTGAGCTACGAGCAGTACTTC | CASSPLLSYEQYF
TRBJ1-6 | - | TRBV20-1 | TRBD1 | TGCAGTGCACGGCCCGGGACAGACAATTCACCCCTCCACTTT | CSARPGTDNSPLHF
TRBJ2-5 | few | TRBV3-2 | - | TGTGCCAGCAGCCAAGATCCCCGGTCTTTCGGGGAGACCCAGTACTTC | CASSQDPRSFGETQYF
TRBJ1-1 | many | TRBV20-1 | - | TGCAGTGCTAGGTACAGGGACGGGACTGAAGCTTTCTTT | CSARYRDGTEAFF